Listed below are T cell receptor beta chains from one sample, sequenced in a study of blood T cell repertoires in COVID-19. Profiled with immunoSEQ multiplex PCR; TCRdb holds only in-frame clones, not every one. The sample gives some 220,000 clones, roughly 80% of which show up once; roughly 2.3% is in the top ten. Material for sequencing was peripheral blood. The receptor set was obtained from a woman aged 55-70 years with acute or convalescent COVID-19. Each CDR3 is given with its conserved first and last residue. The D gene is left open where the match is weak. Expanded clones get a size class; other rows say once, few or many, or leave the size out.

TRBD1 | TRBJ1-6 | TRBV11-2 | few | TGTGCCAGCAGCTCCCGGACAGGGGGTAGCTCCTATAATTCACCCCTCCACTTT | CASSSRTGGSSYNSPLHF
. | TRBJ1-6 | TRBV7-2 | . | TGTGCCAGCAGCCTGGGCCCCTATAATTCACCCCTCCACTTT | CASSLGPYNSPLHF
TRBD1 | TRBJ1-3 | TRBV5-6 | . | TGTGCCAGCAGCTCCTGGGGACAGGGATTATTCTCTGGAAACACCATATATTTT | CASSSWGQGLFSGNTIYF
TRBD1 | TRBJ1-6 | TRBV30 | . | TGTGCCTGGAGCGTACAGGGGAAAGGTTACGGGTCACCCCTCCACTTT | CAWSVQGKGYGSPLHF
. | TRBJ1-1 | TRBV4-2 | . | TGTGCCAGCAGCGAGAGGCGGGGTCGGACTGAAGCTTTCTTT | CASSERRGRTEAFF
TRBD2 | TRBJ2-1 | TRBV11-2 | once | TGTGCCAGCAGCGCGACTAGCGGGGGACCCCGGTGGAATGAGCAGTTCTTC | CASSATSGGPRWNEQFF
TRBD1 | TRBJ2-7 | TRBV5-1 | . | TGCGCCAGCAGCCCCGTAACAGGGGTCTCCTACGAGCAGTACTTC | CASSPVTGVSYEQYF
TRBD1 | TRBJ2-3 | TRBV7-6 | . | TGTGCCAGCAGCCCGGACAGGGTTACAGATACGCAGTATTTT | CASSPDRVTDTQYF
TRBD2 | TRBJ2-2 | TRBV19 | few | TGTGCCAGTAGTGGGACTAGCGGGGGCCCCAACACCGGGGAGCTGTTTTTT | CASSGTSGGPNTGELFF
. | TRBJ2-3 | TRBV2 | . | TGTGCCAGCAGTGAACTAGCGTCCACAGATACGCAGTATTTT | CASSELASTDTQYF
. | TRBJ2-7 | TRBV7-2 | once | TGTGCCAGCAGCAGACAAGCCTACGAGCAGTACTTC | CASSRQAYEQYF
TRBD2 | TRBJ2-5 | TRBV7-2 | . | TGTGCCAGCAGCTTTCTTTTGTCGGGGGGGCACGAGACCCAGTACTTC | CASSFLLSGGHETQYF
TRBD2 | TRBJ2-7 | TRBV6-5 | . | TGTGCCAGCAGACAGACTAGCGGGGGGCTTTACGAGCAGTACTTC | CASRQTSGGLYEQYF
. | TRBJ1-1 | TRBV30 | . | TGTGCCTGGAGGACTGACCGGTCGAGCACTGAAGCTTTCTTT | CAWRTDRSSTEAFF
. | TRBJ1-1 | TRBV12-3/TRBV12-4 | . | TGTGCCAGCAGTGTACTAAACACTGAAGCTTTCTTT | CASSVLNTEAFF
TRBD1 | TRBJ1-1 | TRBV6-5 | few | TGTGCCAGCAATTCCAGGGGGGCATGGACTGAAGCTTTCTTT | CASNSRGAWTEAFF
TRBD1 | TRBJ1-2 | TRBV2 | . | TGTGCCAGCAGTCCCGGACAGGGAGTGGACTATGGCTACACCTTC | CASSPGQGVDYGYTF
. | TRBJ1-1 | TRBV3-1/TRBV3-2 | . | TGTGCCAGCAGCCATGGGGGGTCAGGCACTGAAGCTTTCTTT | CASSHGGSGTEAFF
TRBD2 | TRBJ2-7 | TRBV6-2/TRBV6-3 | . | TGTGCCAGCAGTTACTCTGGGACTACCTACGAGCAGTACTTC | CASSYSGTTYEQYF
TRBD1 | TRBJ1-2 | TRBV28 | . | TGTGCCAGCAGTCTAAAGGACAGGTCCCTTGGGGGCTACACCTTC | CASSLKDRSLGGYTF
. | TRBJ1-1 | TRBV7-9 | few | TGTGCCAGCAGCTTAGGAACAGGTATGAACACTGAAGCTTTCTTT | CASSLGTGMNTEAFF
TRBD2 | TRBJ2-3 | TRBV2 | few | TGTGCCAGCAGTGAAGCGCTGGCGGGGGGACTCAAAAAGTATTTT | CASSEALAGGLKKYF
. | TRBJ2-2 | TRBV2 | . | TGTGCCAGCAGTGCAACAAGAAACACCGGGGAGCTGTTTTTT | CASSATRNTGELFF
. | TRBJ1-6 | TRBV4-2 | . | . | CASSQGFGQGIYNSPLHF